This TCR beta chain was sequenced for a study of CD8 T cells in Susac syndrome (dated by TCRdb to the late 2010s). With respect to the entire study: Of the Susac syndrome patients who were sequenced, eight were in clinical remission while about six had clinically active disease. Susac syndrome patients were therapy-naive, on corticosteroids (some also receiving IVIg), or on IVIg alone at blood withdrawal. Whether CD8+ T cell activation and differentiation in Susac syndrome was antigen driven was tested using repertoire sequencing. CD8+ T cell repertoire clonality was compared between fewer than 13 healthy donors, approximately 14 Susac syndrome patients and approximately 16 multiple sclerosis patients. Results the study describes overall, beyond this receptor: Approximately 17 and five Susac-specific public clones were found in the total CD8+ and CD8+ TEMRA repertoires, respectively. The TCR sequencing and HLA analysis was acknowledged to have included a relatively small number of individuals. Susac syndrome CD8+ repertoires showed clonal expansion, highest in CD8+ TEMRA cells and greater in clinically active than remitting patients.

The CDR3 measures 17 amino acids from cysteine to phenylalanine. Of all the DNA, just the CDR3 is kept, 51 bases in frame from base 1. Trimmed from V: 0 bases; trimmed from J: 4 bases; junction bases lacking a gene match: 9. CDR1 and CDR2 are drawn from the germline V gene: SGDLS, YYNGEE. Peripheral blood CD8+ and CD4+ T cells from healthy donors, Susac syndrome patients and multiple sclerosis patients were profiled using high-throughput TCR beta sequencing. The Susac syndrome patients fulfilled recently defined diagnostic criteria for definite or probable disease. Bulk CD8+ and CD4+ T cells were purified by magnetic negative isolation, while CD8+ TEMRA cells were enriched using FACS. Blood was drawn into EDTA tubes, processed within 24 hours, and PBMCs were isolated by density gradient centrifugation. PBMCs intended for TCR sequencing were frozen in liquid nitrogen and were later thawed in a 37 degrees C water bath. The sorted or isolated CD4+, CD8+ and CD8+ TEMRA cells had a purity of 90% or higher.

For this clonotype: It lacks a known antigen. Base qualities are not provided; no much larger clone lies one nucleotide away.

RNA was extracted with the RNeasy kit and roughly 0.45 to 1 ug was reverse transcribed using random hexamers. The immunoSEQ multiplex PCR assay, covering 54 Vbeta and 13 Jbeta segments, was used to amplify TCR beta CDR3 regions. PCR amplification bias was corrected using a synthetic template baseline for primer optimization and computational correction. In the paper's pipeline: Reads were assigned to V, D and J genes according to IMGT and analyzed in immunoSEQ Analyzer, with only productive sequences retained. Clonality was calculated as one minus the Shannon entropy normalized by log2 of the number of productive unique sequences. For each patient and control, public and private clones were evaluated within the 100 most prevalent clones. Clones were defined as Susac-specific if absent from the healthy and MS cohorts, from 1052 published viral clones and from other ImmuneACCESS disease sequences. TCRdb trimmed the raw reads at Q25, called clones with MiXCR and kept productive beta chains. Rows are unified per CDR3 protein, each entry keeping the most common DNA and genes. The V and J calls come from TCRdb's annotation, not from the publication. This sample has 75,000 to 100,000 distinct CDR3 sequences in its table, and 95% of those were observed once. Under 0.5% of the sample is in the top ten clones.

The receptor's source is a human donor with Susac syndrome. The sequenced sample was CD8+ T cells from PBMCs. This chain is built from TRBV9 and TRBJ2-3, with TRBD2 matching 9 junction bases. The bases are TGTGCCAGCAGCGTAGATGGTAGCGGGAGCGCAGCAGATACGCAGTATTTT. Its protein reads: CASSVDGSGSAADTQYF.